Listed below are T cell receptor beta chains from one sample, sequenced in a study of identifying expanded T cells in peripheral blood. Clones were read by immunoSEQ multiplex PCR, and TCRdb kept only the in-frame ones, dropping some. The sample includes tens of thousands of clones, nearly 90% of them seen just once. Sequencing was carried out using blood. Every receptor here comes from a person aged 18-69 years in good health. CDR3s include the opening cysteine and the closing phenylalanine or tryptophan. Fields, in order: J gene, D gene, V gene, clone size, CDR3 protein, CDR3 DNA. A D gene is named only where the DNA matches it firmly. A row's size may be missing; if present it is once, few, many or a size class.

>TRBJ1-2|NA|TRBV9|NA
CARTDGRAGYGYTF
TGTGCCAGGACCGACGGTCGAGCGGGCTATGGCTACACCTTC
>TRBJ1-1|NA|TRBV27|NA
CASREGSGGDTEAFF
TGTGCCAGCAGGGAGGGCTCAGGTGGGGACACTGAAGCTTTCTTT
>TRBJ1-1|TRBD1|TRBV9|NA
CASSVTGQDTEAFF
TGTGCCAGCAGCGTAACCGGACAGGACACTGAAGCTTTCTTT
>TRBJ1-1|TRBD1|TRBV9|NA
CASSVAGQTEAFF
TGTGCCAGCAGCGTAGCGGGACAGACTGAAGCTTTCTTT
>TRBJ2-5|TRBD1|TRBV5-6|NA
CASSLGGQRETQYF
TGTGCCAGCAGCTTGGGGGGACAGAGGGAGACCCAGTACTTC
>TRBJ2-2|NA|TRBV2|NA
CASRVANTGELFF
TGTGCCAGCAGGGTCGCGAACACCGGGGAGCTGTTTTTT
>TRBJ2-1|TRBD2|TRBV14|NA
CASSRGLAGASYNEQFF
TGTGCCAGCAGCCGAGGACTAGCGGGAGCATCCTACAATGAGCAGTTCTTC
>TRBJ2-1|NA|TRBV7-9|NA
CASSLAGGNEQFF
TGTGCCAGCAGCTTAGCGGGGGGCAATGAGCAGTTCTTC
>TRBJ2-1|TRBD2|TRBV29-1|NA
CSVGLAGAYNEQFF
TGCAGCGTAGGTCTAGCGGGGGCCTACAATGAGCAGTTCTTC
>TRBJ1-2|NA|TRBV27|NA
CASSPRGSGVTNYGYTF
TGTGCCAGCAGCCCTCGGGGTTCGGGGGTCACTAACTATGGCTACACCTTC
>TRBJ1-1|NA|TRBV6-1|once
CASSFGRLEAFF
TGTGCCAGCAGTTTCGGACGGCTTGAAGCTTTCTTT
>TRBJ2-3|NA|TRBV9|few
CASSVEDTQYF
TGTGCCAGCAGCGTAGAAGATACGCAGTATTTT
>TRBJ1-5|NA|TRBV27|NA
CASSNRQSNQPQHF
TGTGCCAGCAGTAACCGACAGAGCAATCAGCCCCAGCATTTT
>TRBJ1-2|NA|TRBV6-1|once
CASRRSWTEDYGYTF
TGTGCCAGCAGACGCTCTTGGACGGAGGACTATGGCTACACCTTC